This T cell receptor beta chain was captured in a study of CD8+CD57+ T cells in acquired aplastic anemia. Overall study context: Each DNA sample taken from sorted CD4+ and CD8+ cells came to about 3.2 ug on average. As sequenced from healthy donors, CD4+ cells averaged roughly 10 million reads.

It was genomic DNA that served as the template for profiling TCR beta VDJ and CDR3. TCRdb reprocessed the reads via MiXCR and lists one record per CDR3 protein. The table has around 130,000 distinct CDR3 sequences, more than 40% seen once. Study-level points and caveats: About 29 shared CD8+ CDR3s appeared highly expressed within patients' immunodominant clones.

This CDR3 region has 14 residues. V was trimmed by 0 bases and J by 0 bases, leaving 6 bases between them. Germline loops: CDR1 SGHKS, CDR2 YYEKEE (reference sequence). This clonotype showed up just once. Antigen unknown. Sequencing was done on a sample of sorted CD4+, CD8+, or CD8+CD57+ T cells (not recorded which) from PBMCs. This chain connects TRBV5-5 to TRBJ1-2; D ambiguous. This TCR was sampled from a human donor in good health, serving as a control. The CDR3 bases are TGTGCCAGCAGCTTGGTAGAAGCTAACTATGGCTACACCTTC. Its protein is CASSLVEANYGYTF.